This entry is about one T cell receptor (beta chain). Its specificity is not known. CDR1 and CDR2 from the germline V gene are SGDLS and YYNGEE. This CDR3 comprises 14 residues. Trimming removed 0 bases from V and 5 bases from J, with 9 bases in between. This record comes from a study of shared clonotypes between healthy human individuals. Study in general: Per donor, three plates held CD4 naive cells, three held CD4 memory, two held CD8 naive and one held CD8 memory. Overall study results and limits: What rarefaction showed was incomplete sorted-subset sequencing despite large depth. Clonotype sharing among donors, it was expected, would be affected by sequencing depth.

Naive CD8 cells, CD45RO-negative and positively selected for CCR7, excluded terminally differentiated effector memory CD45RA+ cells. Sequencing used immunoSEQ multiplex PCR; TCRdb keeps in-frame clones, though not all of them. This sample yields roughly 2,000,000 clones, of which 90% to 95% are seen a single time; approximately 1.6% belongs to the top ten. The V and J genes are TRBV9 and TRBJ1-5; D gene ambiguous. The sequenced sample was naive CD8+ T cells from PBMCs. This TCR derives from a man between 18 and 35 years old in good health. Some clones in this sample may be carry-over from other donors' samples. The CDR3 nucleotides read TGTGCCAGCAGCGTAGGAGCGGCCGATCAGCCCCAGCATTTT. The encoded protein is CASSVGAADQPQHF.